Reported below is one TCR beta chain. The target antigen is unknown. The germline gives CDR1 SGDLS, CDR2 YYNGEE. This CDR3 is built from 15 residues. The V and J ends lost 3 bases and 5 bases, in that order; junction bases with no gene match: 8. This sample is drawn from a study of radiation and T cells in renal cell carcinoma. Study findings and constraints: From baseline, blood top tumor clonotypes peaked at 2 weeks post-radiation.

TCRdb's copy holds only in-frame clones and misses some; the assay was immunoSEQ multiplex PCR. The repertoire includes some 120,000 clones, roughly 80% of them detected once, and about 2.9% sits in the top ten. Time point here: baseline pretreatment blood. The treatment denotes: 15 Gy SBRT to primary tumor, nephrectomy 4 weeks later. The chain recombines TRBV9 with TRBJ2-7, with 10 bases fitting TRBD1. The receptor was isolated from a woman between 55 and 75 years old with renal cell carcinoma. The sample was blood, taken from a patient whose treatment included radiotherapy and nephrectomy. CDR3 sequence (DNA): TGTGCCAGCAGCGCCGGGGACAGGGGACGGGACGAGCAGTACTTC. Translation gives CASSAGDRGRDEQYF.